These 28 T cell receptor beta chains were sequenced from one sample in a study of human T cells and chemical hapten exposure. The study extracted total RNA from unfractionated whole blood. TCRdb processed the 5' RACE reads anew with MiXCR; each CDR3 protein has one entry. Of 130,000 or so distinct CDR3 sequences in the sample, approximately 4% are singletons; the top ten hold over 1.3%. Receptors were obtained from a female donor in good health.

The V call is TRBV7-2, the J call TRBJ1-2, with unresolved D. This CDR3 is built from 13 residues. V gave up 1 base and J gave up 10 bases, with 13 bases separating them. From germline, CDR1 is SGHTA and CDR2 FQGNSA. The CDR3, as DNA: TGTGCCAGCAGCTTAGTAACTTACGCCGTCTACACCTTC. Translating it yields CASSLVTYAVYTF.

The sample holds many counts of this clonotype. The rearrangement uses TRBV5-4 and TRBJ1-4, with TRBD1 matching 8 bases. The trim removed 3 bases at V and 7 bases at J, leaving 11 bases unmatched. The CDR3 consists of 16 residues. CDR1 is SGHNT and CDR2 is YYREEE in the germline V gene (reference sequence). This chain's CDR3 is CASSSDQGALAEKLFF. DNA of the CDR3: TGTGCCAGCAGCTCCGATCAGGGGGCTTTAGCTGAAAAACTGTTTTTT.

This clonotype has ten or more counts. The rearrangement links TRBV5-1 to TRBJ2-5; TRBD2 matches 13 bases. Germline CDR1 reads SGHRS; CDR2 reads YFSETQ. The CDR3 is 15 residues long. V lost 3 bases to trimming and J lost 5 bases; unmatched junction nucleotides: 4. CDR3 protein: CASSSGTSGAETQYF. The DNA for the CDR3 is TGCGCCAGCAGCTCCGGGACTAGCGGGGCGGAGACCCAGTACTTC.

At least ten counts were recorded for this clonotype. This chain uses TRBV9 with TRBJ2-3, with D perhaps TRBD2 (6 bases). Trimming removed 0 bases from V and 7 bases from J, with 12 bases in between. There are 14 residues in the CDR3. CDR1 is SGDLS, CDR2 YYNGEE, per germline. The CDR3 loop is CASSVALGLYTQYF. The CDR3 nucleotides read TGTGCCAGCAGCGTAGCTTTGGGACTTTATACGCAGTATTTT.

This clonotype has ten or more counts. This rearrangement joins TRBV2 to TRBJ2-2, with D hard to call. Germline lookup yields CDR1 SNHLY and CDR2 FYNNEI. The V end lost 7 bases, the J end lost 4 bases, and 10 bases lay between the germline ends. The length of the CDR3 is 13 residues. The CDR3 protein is CASKGSRTGELFF. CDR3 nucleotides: TGTGCCAGCAAAGGTAGCCGCACCGGGGAGCTGTTTTTT. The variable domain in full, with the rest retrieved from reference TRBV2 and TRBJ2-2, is EPEVTQTPSHQVTQMGQEVILRCVPISNHLYFYWYRQILGQKVEFLVSFYNNEISEKSEIFDDQFSVERPDGSNFTLKIRSTKLEDSAMYFCASKGSRTGELFFGEGSRLTVL.

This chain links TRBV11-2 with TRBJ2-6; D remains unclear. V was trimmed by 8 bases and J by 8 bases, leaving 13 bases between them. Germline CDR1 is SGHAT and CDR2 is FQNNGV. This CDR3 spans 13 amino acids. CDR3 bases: TGTGCCAGCGACCAGTCATTATCCAACGTCCTGACTTTC. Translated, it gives CASDQSLSNVLTF.

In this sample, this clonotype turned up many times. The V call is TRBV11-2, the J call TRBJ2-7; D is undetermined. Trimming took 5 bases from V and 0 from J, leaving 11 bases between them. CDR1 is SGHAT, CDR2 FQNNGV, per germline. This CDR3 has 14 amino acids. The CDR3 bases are TGTGCCAGCAGCCCGTCAGCCCGCTCCTACGAGCAGTACTTC. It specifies CASSPSARSYEQYF.

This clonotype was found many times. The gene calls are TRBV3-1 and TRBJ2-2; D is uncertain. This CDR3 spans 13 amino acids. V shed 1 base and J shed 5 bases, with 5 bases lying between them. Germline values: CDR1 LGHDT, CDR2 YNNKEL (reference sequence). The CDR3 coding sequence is TGTGCCAGCAGCCAAGCGTGGACCGGGGAGCTGTTTTTT. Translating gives CASSQAWTGELFF.

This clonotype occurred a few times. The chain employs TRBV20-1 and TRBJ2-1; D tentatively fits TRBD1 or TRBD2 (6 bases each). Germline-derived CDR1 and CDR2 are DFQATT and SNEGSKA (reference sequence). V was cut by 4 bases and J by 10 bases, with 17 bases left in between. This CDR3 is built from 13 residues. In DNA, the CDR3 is TGCAGTGCTACCAGGGGTGGAGGGACCGAGCAGTTCTTC. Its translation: CSATRGGGTEQFF.

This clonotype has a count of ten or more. CDR3 DNA sequence: TGTGCCAGCAGCCAGAGCAGGGTGAACACTGAAGCTTTCTTT. Amino acid sequence: CASSQSRVNTEAFF. The rearrangement uses TRBV9 and TRBJ1-1; a possible D gene is TRBD1 (5 bases). Trimming left V 4 bases short and J 0 bases short, with 10 bases between. Germline loops: CDR1 SGDLS, CDR2 YYNGEE. The CDR3 extends over 14 amino acids.

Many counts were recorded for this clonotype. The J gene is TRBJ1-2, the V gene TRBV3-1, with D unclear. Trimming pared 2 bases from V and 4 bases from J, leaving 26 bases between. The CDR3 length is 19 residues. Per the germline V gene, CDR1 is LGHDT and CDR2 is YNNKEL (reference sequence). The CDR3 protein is CASSQLGMSGPKGSYGYTF. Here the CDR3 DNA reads TGTGCCAGCAGCCAACTGGGAATGTCCGGGCCAAAGGGCTCCTATGGCTACACCTTC. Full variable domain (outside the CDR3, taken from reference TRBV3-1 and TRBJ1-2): DTAVSQTPKYLVTQMGNDKSIKCEQNLGHDTMYWYKQDSKKFLKIMFSYNNKELIINETVPNRFSPKSPDKAHLNLHINSLELGDSAVYFCASSQLGMSGPKGSYGYTFGSGTRLTVV.

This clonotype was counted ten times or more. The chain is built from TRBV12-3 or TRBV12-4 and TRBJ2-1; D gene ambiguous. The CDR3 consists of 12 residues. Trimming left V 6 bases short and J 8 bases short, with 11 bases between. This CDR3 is CASRLKLYEQFF. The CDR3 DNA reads TGTGCCAGCAGATTAAAATTATATGAGCAGTTCTTC.

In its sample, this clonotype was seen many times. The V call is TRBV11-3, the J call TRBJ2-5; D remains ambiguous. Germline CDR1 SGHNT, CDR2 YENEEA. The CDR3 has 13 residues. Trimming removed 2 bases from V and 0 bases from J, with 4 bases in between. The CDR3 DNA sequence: TGTGCCAGCAGCTTAACTAACCAAGAGACCCAGTACTTC. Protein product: CASSLTNQETQYF.

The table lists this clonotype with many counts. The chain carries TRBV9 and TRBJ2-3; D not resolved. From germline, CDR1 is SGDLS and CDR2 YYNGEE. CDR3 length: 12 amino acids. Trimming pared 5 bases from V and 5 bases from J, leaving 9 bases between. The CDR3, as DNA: TGTGCCAGCAGGGGTTCGGGAGATACGCAGTATTTT. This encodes CASRGSGDTQYF.

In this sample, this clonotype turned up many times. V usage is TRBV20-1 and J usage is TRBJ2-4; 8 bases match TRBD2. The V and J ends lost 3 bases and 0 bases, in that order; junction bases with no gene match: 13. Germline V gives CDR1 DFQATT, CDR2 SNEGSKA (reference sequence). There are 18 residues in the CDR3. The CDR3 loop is CSARTLAGSFTAKNIQYF. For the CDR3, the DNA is TGCAGTGCTAGGACGTTAGCGGGGTCATTCACAGCCAAAAACATTCAGTACTTC.

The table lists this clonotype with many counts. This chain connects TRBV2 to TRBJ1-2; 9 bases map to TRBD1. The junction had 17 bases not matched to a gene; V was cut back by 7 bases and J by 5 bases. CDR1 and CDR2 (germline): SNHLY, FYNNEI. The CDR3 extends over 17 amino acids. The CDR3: CASNEMGQGTAFYGYTF. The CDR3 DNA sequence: TGTGCCAGCAACGAAATGGGACAGGGAACCGCCTTTTATGGCTACACCTTC.

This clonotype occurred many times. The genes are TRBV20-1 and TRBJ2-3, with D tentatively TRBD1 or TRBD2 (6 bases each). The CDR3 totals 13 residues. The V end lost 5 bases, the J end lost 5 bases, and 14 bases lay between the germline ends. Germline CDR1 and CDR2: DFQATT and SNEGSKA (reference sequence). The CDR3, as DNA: TGCAGTGCTCCCCCGGAGGGGGTAGATACGCAGTATTTT. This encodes CSAPPEGVDTQYF.

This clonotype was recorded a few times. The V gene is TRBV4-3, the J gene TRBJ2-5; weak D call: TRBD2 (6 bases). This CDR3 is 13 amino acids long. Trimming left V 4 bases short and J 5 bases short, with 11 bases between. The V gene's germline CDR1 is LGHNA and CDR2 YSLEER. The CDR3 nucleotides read TGCGCCAGCAGCCGGCAGGAGGGGGAGACCCAGTACTTC. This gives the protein CASSRQEGETQYF.

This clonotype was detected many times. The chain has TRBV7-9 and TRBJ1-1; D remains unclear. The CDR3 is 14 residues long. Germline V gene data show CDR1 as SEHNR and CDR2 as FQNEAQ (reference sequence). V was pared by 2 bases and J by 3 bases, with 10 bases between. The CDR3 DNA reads TGTGCCAGCAGCTTACACATGAGGGACACTGAAGCTTTCTTT. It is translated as CASSLHMRDTEAFF.

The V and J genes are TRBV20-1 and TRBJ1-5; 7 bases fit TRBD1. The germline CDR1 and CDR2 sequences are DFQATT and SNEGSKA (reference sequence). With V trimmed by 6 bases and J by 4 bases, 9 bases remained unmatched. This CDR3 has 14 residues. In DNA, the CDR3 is TGCAGTGCCCAAAGGGGGCCCAGAAATCAGCCCCAGCATTTT. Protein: CSAQRGPRNQPQHF.

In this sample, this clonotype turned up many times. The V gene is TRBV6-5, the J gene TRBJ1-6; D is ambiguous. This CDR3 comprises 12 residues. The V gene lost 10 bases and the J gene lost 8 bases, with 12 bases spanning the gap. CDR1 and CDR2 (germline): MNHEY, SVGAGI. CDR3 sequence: CATLPDHSPLHF. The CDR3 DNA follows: TGTGCCACCCTCCCTGACCATTCACCCCTCCACTTT.

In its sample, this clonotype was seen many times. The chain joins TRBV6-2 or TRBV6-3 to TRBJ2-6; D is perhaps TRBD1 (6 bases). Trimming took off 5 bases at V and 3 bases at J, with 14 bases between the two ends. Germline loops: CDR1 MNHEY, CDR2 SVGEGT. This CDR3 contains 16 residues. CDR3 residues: CASSPRKGVGANVLTF. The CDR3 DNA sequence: TGTGCCAGCAGTCCTCGTAAGGGGGTTGGGGCCAACGTCCTGACTTTC.

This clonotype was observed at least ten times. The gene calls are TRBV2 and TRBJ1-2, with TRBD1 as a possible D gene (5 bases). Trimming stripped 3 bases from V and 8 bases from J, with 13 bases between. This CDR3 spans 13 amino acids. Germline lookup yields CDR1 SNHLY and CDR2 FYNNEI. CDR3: CASSERRDNGYTF. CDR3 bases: TGTGCCAGCAGTGAGCGCAGGGATAACGGCTACACCTTC.

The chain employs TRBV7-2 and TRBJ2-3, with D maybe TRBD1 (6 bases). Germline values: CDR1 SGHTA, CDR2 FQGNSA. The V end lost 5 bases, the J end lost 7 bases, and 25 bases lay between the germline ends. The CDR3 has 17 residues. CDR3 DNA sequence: TGTGCCAGCAGCCCCGAGAGGGACATTGGGTGTGCAAATACGCAGTATTTT. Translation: CASSPERDIGCANTQYF.

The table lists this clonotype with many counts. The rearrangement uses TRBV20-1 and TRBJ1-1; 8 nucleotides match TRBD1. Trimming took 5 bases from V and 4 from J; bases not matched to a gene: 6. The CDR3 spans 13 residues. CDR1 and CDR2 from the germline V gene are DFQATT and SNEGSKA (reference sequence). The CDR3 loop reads CSASRTGGTEAFF. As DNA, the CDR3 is TGCAGTGCTTCTAGAACAGGGGGCACTGAAGCTTTCTTT.

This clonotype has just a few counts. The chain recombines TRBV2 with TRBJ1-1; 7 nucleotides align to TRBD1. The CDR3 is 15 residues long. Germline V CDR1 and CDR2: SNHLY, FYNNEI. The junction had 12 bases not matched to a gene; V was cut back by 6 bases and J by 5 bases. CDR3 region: CASSARQGCWTEAFF. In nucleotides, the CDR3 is TGTGCCAGCAGCGCTCGACAGGGATGCTGGACTGAAGCTTTCTTT.

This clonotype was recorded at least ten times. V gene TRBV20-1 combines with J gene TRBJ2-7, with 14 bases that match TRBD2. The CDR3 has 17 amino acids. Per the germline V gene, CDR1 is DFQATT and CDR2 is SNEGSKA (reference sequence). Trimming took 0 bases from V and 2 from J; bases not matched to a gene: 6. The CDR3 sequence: CSARDLGTSGGPYEQYF. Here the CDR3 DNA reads TGCAGTGCTAGAGATCTAGGGACTAGCGGGGGTCCCTACGAGCAGTACTTC.

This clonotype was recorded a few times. CDR3 coding DNA: TGCAGTGCTAGAGACCCCGGGGGGGCCTCCGAGCAGTACTTC. Translating it yields CSARDPGGASEQYF. V gene TRBV20-1 combines with J gene TRBJ2-7; 8 bases agree with TRBD2. This CDR3 region has 14 residues. In germline, CDR1 is DFQATT, CDR2 SNEGSKA (reference sequence). J was trimmed by 6 bases and V by 0 bases; bases with no gene match: 7.